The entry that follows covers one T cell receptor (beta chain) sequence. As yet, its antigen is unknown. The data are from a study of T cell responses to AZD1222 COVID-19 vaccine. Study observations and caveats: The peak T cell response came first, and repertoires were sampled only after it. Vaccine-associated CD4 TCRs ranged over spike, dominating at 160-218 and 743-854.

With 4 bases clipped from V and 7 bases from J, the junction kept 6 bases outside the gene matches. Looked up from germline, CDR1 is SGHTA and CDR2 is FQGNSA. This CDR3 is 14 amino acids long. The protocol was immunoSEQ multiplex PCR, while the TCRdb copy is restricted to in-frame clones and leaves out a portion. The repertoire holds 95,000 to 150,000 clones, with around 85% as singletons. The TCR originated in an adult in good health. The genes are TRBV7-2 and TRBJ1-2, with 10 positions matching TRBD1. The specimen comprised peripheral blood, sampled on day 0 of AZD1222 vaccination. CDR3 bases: TGTGCCAGCAGCTCACGACAGGGGGCCGGTGGCTACACCTTC. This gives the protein CASSSRQGAGGYTF.